This T cell receptor (beta chain) was sequenced during a study of technical replicates of blood from a handful of donors (TCRdb year 2017). Between the V and J ends, shortened by 4 bases and 6 bases respectively, the junction contains 18 bases. There are 15 amino acids in the CDR3, from cysteine to phenylalanine inclusive. CDR3 DNA is the only sequence kept; it has 45 bases, read in frame from the first base. Based on the germline V gene, the CDR1 and CDR2 sequences are SGHDN and FVKESK. Concerning this clone itself: Its specific antigen is unknown. Within one base of it there is no much larger clone, and no base qualities were kept.

Libraries were constructed by the immunoSEQ multiplex PCR assay. TCRdb took over this immuneACCESS table, retaining in-frame rearrangements with V and J assigned. Such tables are incomplete; in checked studies, under half of the missing clones stem from an unresolved V gene, and the remainder is unexplained. The sample contains around 71,000 clones, 80% to 95% of them found a single time. Roughly 0.39% of the sample is held by the ten biggest clonotypes. What was sequenced was T cells isolated from PBMCs. The sequence was obtained from a human donor in good health. The V and J segments used are TRBV14 and TRBJ1-1; 5 matching bases give a weak D call of TRBD1. The CDR3 in this case is CASSPQAGIGAEAFF. The nucleotide sequence is given as TGTGCCAGCAGCCCCCAGGCGGGGATAGGGGCTGAAGCTTTCTTT.